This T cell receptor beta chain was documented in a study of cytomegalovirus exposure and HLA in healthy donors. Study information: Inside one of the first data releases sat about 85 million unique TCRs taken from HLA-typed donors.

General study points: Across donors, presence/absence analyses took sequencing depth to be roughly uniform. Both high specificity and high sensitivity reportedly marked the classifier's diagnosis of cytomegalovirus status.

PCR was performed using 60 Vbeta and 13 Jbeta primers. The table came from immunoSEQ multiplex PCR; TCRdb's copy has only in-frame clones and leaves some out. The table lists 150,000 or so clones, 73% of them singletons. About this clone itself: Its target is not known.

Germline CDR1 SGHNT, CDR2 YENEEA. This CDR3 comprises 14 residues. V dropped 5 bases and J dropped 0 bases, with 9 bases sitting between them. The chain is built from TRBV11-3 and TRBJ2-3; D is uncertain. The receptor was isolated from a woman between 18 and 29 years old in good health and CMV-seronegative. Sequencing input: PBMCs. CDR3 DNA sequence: TGTGCCAGCAGCCCGAGGCGGAGCACAGATACGCAGTATTTT. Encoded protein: CASSPRRSTDTQYF.